This is a list of T cell receptor beta chains from one sample in a study of blood T cells in healthy people across ages. One entry per CDR3 protein results from TCRdb running MiXCR on the 5' RACE reads. The sample holds about 750,000 distinct CDR3 sequences, 53% seen once. Sequencing used blood. These receptors were obtained from a man aged 80 or over in good health. Each CDR3 is given with its conserved first and last residue. D genes are given only for firm matches. Part of the rows lack a size; the others show once, few, many or a class for expanded clones.

>TRBV29-1|.|TRBD1|TRBJ1-2
CSVVEGGPSSYTF
TGCAGCGTTGTGGAAGGGGGCCCTTCTAGCTACACCTTC
>TRBV7-2|few|.|TRBJ2-1
CASRPGPWGEQFF
TGTGCCAGCAGGCCGGGGCCCTGGGGTGAGCAGTTCTTC
>TRBV7-9|few|TRBD1|TRBJ2-1
CASWTGGNEQFF
TGTGCCAGCTGGACAGGGGGGAATGAGCAGTTCTTC
>TRBV9|.|.|TRBJ2-1
CASGGLATAEQFF
TGTGCCAGCGGGGGATTAGCGACAGCTGAGCAGTTCTTC
>TRBV11-2|few|.|TRBJ2-5
CASSLDNRPGTQYF
TGTGCCAGCAGCTTAGATAACCGGCCGGGGACCCAGTACTTC
>TRBV4-2|.|.|TRBJ2-5
CASSQEPPANQGEQYF
TGTGCCAGCAGCCAAGAGCCTCCGGCAAACCAAGGGGAGCAGTACTTC
>TRBV5-1|.|.|TRBJ2-5
CASSHPGSTSNEQYF
TGCGCCAGCAGCCACCCGGGATCCACAAGCAATGAGCAGTACTTC
>TRBV6-1|.|.|TRBJ1-5
CASRTRDRPFQPQHF
TGTGCCAGCAGAACCAGAGACAGGCCTTTTCAGCCCCAGCATTTT
>TRBV3-1|.|TRBD1|TRBJ1-2
CASSQGRTGTNYGYTF
TGTGCCAGCAGCCAAGGACGGACAGGGACGAACTATGGCTACACCTTC
>TRBV7-2|.|TRBD2|TRBJ2-5
CASSFDFGTSEPPYF
TGTGCCAGCAGCTTCGATTTCGGGACTAGCGAACCCCCGTACTTC
>TRBV14|few|.|TRBJ1-1
CASSERLGRSEAFF
TGTGCCAGCAGCGAACGGCTGGGGCGGTCTGAAGCTTTCTTT
>TRBV6-6|.|.|TRBJ2-7
CASSYPAGSSYEQYF
TGTGCCAGCAGTTATCCGGCGGGAAGCTCCTACGAGCAGTACTTC
>TRBV28|.|.|TRBJ1-2
CASSLTRNYGYTF
TGTGCCAGCAGTTTAACCCGGAACTATGGCTACACCTTC
>TRBV11-2|few|.|TRBJ2-7
CASSLGTLSYEQYF
TGTGCCAGCAGCTTAGGGACCCTCTCCTACGAGCAGTACTTC
>TRBV25-1|few|.|TRBJ2-7
CASRGTGGSYEQYF
TGTGCCAGCAGGGGCACCGGGGGCTCCTACGAGCAGTACTTC
>TRBV25-1|.|.|TRBJ2-7
CASSAPWAGEYEQYF
TGTGCCAGCAGTGCCCCCTGGGCAGGGGAATACGAGCAGTACTTC
>TRBV10-3|.|TRBD1|TRBJ2-7
CAISGGQLDFYEQYF
TGTGCCATCAGTGGGGGACAGCTTGATTTCTACGAGCAGTACTTC
>TRBV6-4|.|TRBD2|TRBJ2-1
CASSCPGTSALNEQFF
TGTGCCAGCAGTTGCCCCGGGACTAGCGCTTTGAATGAGCAGTTCTTC
>TRBV20-1|.|.|TRBJ1-5
CSARIVESGNQPQHF
TGCAGTGCTAGGATCGTGGAATCCGGCAATCAGCCCCAGCATTTT
>TRBV7-2|few|TRBD2|TRBJ2-3
CASSSSGRAPDTQYF
TGTGCCAGCAGCTCTAGCGGAAGAGCCCCAGATACGCAGTATTTT
>TRBV6-1|.|.|TRBJ1-5
CASSRVGQGFGNQPQHF
TGTGCCAGCTCACGGGTTGGGCAGGGCTTCGGCAATCAGCCCCAGCATTTT
>TRBV2|.|TRBD2|TRBJ2-1
CASSRSSGRGEQYNEQFF
TGTGCCAGCAGTCGGAGTAGCGGGAGAGGGGAACAGTACAATGAGCAGTTCTTC
>TRBV7-2|few|.|TRBJ2-1
CASSFRSLYNEQFF
TGTGCCAGCAGCTTTCGTTCACTCTACAATGAGCAGTTCTTC
>TRBV14|once|.|TRBJ2-7
CVSSPRTSRGREQYF
TGTGTCAGCAGCCCCAGAACCAGCAGGGGACGCGAGCAGTACTTC
>TRBV3-1|.|.|TRBJ1-3
CASSQGGGTGNTIYF
TGTGCCAGCAGCCAAGGAGGGGGAACTGGAAACACCATATATTTT
>TRBV5-1|few|TRBD2|TRBJ2-7
CASRPTGTSTREQYF
TGCGCCAGCAGGCCTACCGGGACTAGTACGCGCGAGCAGTACTTC
>TRBV7-2|.|TRBD2|TRBJ2-1
CASSLTSGEQFF
TGTGCCAGCAGCTTGACTAGCGGTGAGCAGTTCTTC
>TRBV6-1|.|.|TRBJ1-2
CASSWTLFDGYTF
TGTGCCAGCAGCTGGACCCTATTTGATGGCTACACCTTC
>TRBV6-1|few|.|TRBJ1-2
CASKFRQGNYGYTF
TGTGCCAGCAAGTTCCGGCAGGGGAACTATGGCTACACCTTC
>TRBV6-5|.|TRBD2|TRBJ2-7
CASSYTVAGVREQYF
TGTGCCAGCAGTTACACGGTAGCGGGAGTTCGCGAGCAGTACTTC
>TRBV5-1|few|TRBD1|TRBJ2-7
CASSLDRASGDTYEQYF
TGCGCCAGCAGCCTGGACAGGGCAAGCGGTGATACCTACGAGCAGTACTTC
>TRBV12-3/TRBV12-4|few|TRBD2|TRBJ2-5
CASSFIAGVSGGETQYF
TGTGCCAGCAGTTTTATAGCGGGAGTCTCGGGGGGCGAGACCCAGTACTTC
>TRBV7-9|.|.|TRBJ1-5
CASGDSNQPQHF
TGTGCCAGCGGAGACAGTAATCAGCCCCAGCATTTT